The table lists the clone carrying this TCR beta chain with a few counts. Construction of the TCRbeta library involved unique molecular identifiers. From the PCR reads, TCRdb called clonotypes with MiXCR, one entry per CDR3 protein. Counted here are hundreds of thousands of distinct CDR3 sequences, about a tenth occurring once; the ten biggest clones make up 10%. This record belongs to a study of T-cell reconstitution after alpha-beta-depleted transplantation in children. V lost 4 bases and J 5 bases, leaving 16 bases between the germline ends. The V gene's germline CDR1 is SGHRS and CDR2 YFSETQ. CDR3 length: 14 residues.

The starting material was PBMCs from the stem cell graft donor, obtained from the stem cell graft. The chain recombines TRBV5-1 with TRBJ2-7, with no clear D. This clonotype was sampled from a human donor who donated a stem cell graft to a child with SCID. CDR3 coding DNA: TGCGCCAGCAGCAACCTACAGATACCGGACGAGCAGTACTTC. Translating gives CASSNLQIPDEQYF.